One and the same sample provided the 17 T cell receptor beta chains below, sequenced in a study of T-cell reconstitution after alpha-beta-depleted transplantation in children. Unique molecular identifiers were used to barcode this TCRbeta library. Via MiXCR, TCRdb re-called the PCR reads, giving one row per CDR3 protein. The sample contains about 460,000 distinct CDR3 sequences, around 13% of which appear only once. Source: PBMCs from the stem cell graft donor, taken from the stem cell graft. Receptor source: a human donor who donated a stem cell graft to a child with combined immunodeficiency.

V and J are TRBV7-2 and TRBJ2-7; 9 bases fit TRBD2. CDR1 and CDR2 (germline): SGHTA, FQGNSA. Losses at the gene ends were 4 bases for V and 5 bases for J; bases not matched to a gene: 6. The CDR3 spans 14 residues. The CDR3 loop reads CASSWLAGIDEQYF. CDR3 bases: TGTGCCAGCAGCTGGCTAGCGGGAATAGACGAGCAGTACTTC.

This chain connects TRBV20-1 to TRBJ2-5; D call uncertain. The V gene lost 6 bases and the J gene lost 5 bases, with 10 bases spanning the gap. Germline V CDR1 and CDR2: DFQATT, SNEGSKA (reference sequence). The CDR3 runs to 11 residues. The DNA for the CDR3 is TGCAGTGCAGATACCCCGGAGACCCAGTACTTC. This codes for CSADTPETQYF.

V usage is TRBV15 and J usage is TRBJ2-7, with 9 bases matching TRBD2. Germline CDR1 LNHNV, CDR2 YYDKDF (reference sequence). The junction had 8 bases not matched to a gene; V was cut back by 0 bases and J by 2 bases. This CDR3 spans 17 amino acids. The DNA for the CDR3 is TGTGCCACCAGCAGAGAAAGGCGACTAGCGGAAACCTACGAGCAGTACTTC. Residues: CATSRERRLAETYEQYF.

This clonotype was counted a few times. The chain combines TRBV29-1 with TRBJ1-2; D call uncertain. The CDR3 is 8 amino acids. Germline V gene data show CDR1 as SQVTM and CDR2 as ANQGSEA. V lost 5 bases, J lost 5 bases, and 0 bases lay in between. In DNA form, the CDR3 reads TGCAGCGTTTATGGCTACACCTTC. The encoded protein is CSVYGYTF.

The chain carries TRBV2 and TRBJ2-3; 7 nucleotides match TRBD2. CDR3 length equals 15 residues. Germline loops: CDR1 SNHLY, CDR2 FYNNEI. V shed 9 bases, J shed 2 bases, and the junction held 11 bases outside the gene matches. The chain's CDR3 is CASSRDYGDTDTQYF. The CDR3 bases are TGTGCCAGTTCTAGGGACTACGGAGACACAGATACGCAGTATTTT.

In this sample, this clonotype turned up a few times. V is TRBV18 and J is TRBJ2-1, with D perhaps matching TRBD1 (6 bases). This CDR3 comprises 14 residues. The V and J ends lost 5 bases and 7 bases respectively, with 15 bases between them. Per germline, CDR1 KGHSH and CDR2 LQKENI. The CDR3 here is CASSLPRGLNEQFF. The CDR3, as DNA: TGTGCCAGCTCATTGCCCAGGGGATTGAATGAGCAGTTCTTC.

This chain connects TRBV2 to TRBJ2-3; no clear D. Trimming shortened V by 5 bases and J by 5 bases, and 17 bases separated the two germline ends. The CDR3 is 15 residues long. Germline V gene data show CDR1 as SNHLY and CDR2 as FYNNEI. CDR3 bases: TGTGCCAGCAGTAAGGTGGAACCTCCGAAAGATACGCAGTATTTT. It translates to CASSKVEPPKDTQYF.

The chain is built from TRBV24-1 and TRBJ2-5; D not resolved. With 11 bases removed from V and 4 bases from J, the gap between germline ends came to 16 bases. This CDR3 comprises 13 residues. Germline V lookup: CDR1 KGHDR, CDR2 SFDVKD. The CDR3 is CAMSSRVGETQYF. The CDR3 DNA follows: TGTGCCATGAGCTCGAGAGTAGGAGAGACCCAGTACTTC.

The chain combines TRBV3-1 with TRBJ2-5; D ambiguous. CDR1 LGHDT and CDR2 YNNKEL come from the germline V gene (reference sequence). Trimming removed 0 bases from V and 5 bases from J, with 4 bases in between. This CDR3 contains 12 residues. The CDR3 sequence: CASSQEWETQYF. In nucleotides, the CDR3 is TGTGCCAGCAGCCAAGAGTGGGAGACCCAGTACTTC.

The V gene is TRBV2, the J gene TRBJ1-1; 7 bases agree with TRBD1. The CDR3 has 15 residues. CDR1 is SNHLY and CDR2 is FYNNEI in the germline V gene. The J segment lost 5 bases and the V segment lost 4 bases, leaving 10 bases of the junction unmatched. The CDR3 DNA reads TGTGCCAGCAGTGGGACGAGGGGGCCGGGGACTGAAGCTTTCTTT. It specifies CASSGTRGPGTEAFF.

This clonotype was found a few times. This chain uses TRBV15 with TRBJ2-7; D unclear. The germline V and J ends were trimmed by 5 bases and 4 bases, with 15 bases remaining between them. CDR3 size: 14 residues. Germline CDR1 and CDR2: LNHNV and YYDKDF (reference sequence). CDR3 sequence (DNA): TGTGCCACCAGCTTCAGAAGACACGCTTACGAGCAGTACTTC. Translated: CATSFRRHAYEQYF. Together with reference TRBV15 and TRBJ2-7, the CDR3 gives the full variable domain: DAMVIQNPRYQVTQFGKPVTLSCSQTLNHNVMYWYQQKSSQAPKLLFHYYDKDFNNEADTPDNFQSRRPNTSFCFLDIRSPGLGDTAMYLCATSFRRHAYEQYFGPGTRLTVT.

This clonotype showed up just a few times. This chain joins TRBV5-1 and TRBJ2-1, with D maybe TRBD2 (6 bases). The CDR3 runs 15 residues. Deletions cut 4 bases from V and 4 bases from J, with 15 bases between. Looked up from germline, CDR1 is SGHRS and CDR2 is YFSETQ. The CDR3 nucleotides are TGCGCCAGCAGCCCGGGGGTAGGGAAGTACAATGAGCAGTTCTTC. It translates to CASSPGVGKYNEQFF.

The V and J genes are TRBV6-5 and TRBJ2-1, with 7 nucleotides matching TRBD2. Germline V gene data show CDR1 as MNHEY and CDR2 as SVGAGI. The CDR3 runs to 16 residues. With V trimmed by 2 bases and J by 2 bases, 6 bases remained unmatched. The CDR3 DNA is TGTGCCAGCAGTTACGCCAGCGGGGAACCCTACAATGAGCAGTTCTTC. Translated, it gives CASSYASGEPYNEQFF.

The chain employs TRBV29-1 and TRBJ2-7, with 8 bases lining up with TRBD1. Germline-derived CDR1 and CDR2 are SQVTM and ANQGSEA. The CDR3 contains 15 residues. Trimming cost V 4 bases and J 4 bases; bases outside gene matches: 12. The CDR3 is CSVVPTAQGAYEQYF. The CDR3 DNA sequence: TGCAGCGTTGTCCCCACGGCCCAGGGGGCTTACGAGCAGTACTTC.

This clonotype was seen only a few times. This sequence joins TRBV20-1 and TRBJ2-5; weak D call: TRBD2 (5 bases). V was clipped by 1 base and J by 3 bases, with 9 bases between them. CDR3 size: 13 residues. CDR1 and CDR2 (germline): DFQATT, SNEGSKA (reference sequence). CDR3: CSARGTGKETQYF. The CDR3 DNA reads as TGCAGTGCTAGAGGCACCGGGAAAGAGACCCAGTACTTC.

This clonotype was recorded many times. Sequence at one end of the junction differs from germline and may be a read error. The chain has TRBV6-5 and TRBJ2-5; 7 bases are shared with TRBD1. The CDR3 has 16 residues. In germline, CDR1 is MNHEY, CDR2 SVGAGI. DNA of the CDR3: TGTGCCAGCAGTGACTCCCTGGCGGCAGGGGGAGAGACCCAGTACTTC. Translating gives CASSDSLAAGGETQYF.

This clonotype was counted at least ten times. The rearrangement uses TRBV12-3 or TRBV12-4 and TRBJ2-3; no clear D gene. Trimming left V 3 bases short and J 11 bases short, with 12 bases between. The CDR3 extends over 12 amino acids. The CDR3 coding sequence is TGTGCCAGCAGTTTTGAGGCCAGGAGGCAGTATTTT. This encodes CASSFEARRQYF.